The source of this T cell receptor beta chain is a study of T cells in localized non-small cell lung cancer. The CDR3 length is 14 residues. Trimming shortened V by 1 base and J by 3 bases, and 9 bases separated the two germline ends. CDR1 and CDR2 (germline): LNHDA, SQIVND (reference sequence). Profiled with immunoSEQ multiplex PCR; TCRdb holds only in-frame clones, not every one. The table has around 3,500 clones, under 25% seen once; the top ten hold around 5.5%. Study-wide results and caveats: Maximal T cell clonality occurred in uninvolved adjacent lung, with tumor ranking below it. Higher blood T cell density went with longer overall survival. As only one tumor region underwent sequencing, heterogeneity remains possible. Appearing in adjacent lung were a median approximately 57 of the top 100 tumor clones.

About this clone itself: Antigen specificity is unknown.

The source material was lung tumor tissue, sampled before any cancer treatment. The clonotype comes from a female donor over 55 with stage II lung adenocarcinoma. The gene calls are TRBV19 and TRBJ1-2; no clear D gene. CDR3 region: CASSIVGSDYGYTF. The CDR3 DNA follows: TGTGCCAGTAGTATAGTAGGGTCGGACTATGGCTACACCTTC.